The TCR beta chain described here comes from a study of T cells in Graves' hyperthyroidism and ophthalmopathy. Findings and limits, study-wide: Before onset, ophthalmopathy was predicted by the model a median around 6 months earlier.

Patients aged 18 to 65 with hyperthyroidism were newly diagnosed, with duration under 2 months. The CDR3 spans 17 residues. V dropped 9 bases and J dropped 1 base, with 22 bases sitting between them. Germline CDR1 and CDR2: SGHRS and YFSETQ. This clonotype occurred many times. Its antigen is undetermined. TCR beta CDR3 regions were amplified from RNA transcripts. When the TCR CDR3 underwent first-round RT-PCR, the HTBI primer set was used. TCRdb reanalysed the multiplex PCR reads using MiXCR and keeps one entry per CDR3 protein. The sample has around 300,000 distinct CDR3 sequences; around 13% are singletons.

The sample consisted of blood. V usage is TRBV5-1 and J usage is TRBJ2-2, with D perhaps matching TRBD1 (6 bases). The sequence was obtained from a woman in her thirties or forties with Graves' hyperthyroidism. The CDR3 sequence: CATGSGLLDRNTGELFF. The CDR3, as DNA: TGCGCCACCGGATCCGGGCTTTTGGACAGGAACACCGGGGAGCTGTTTTTT.